A selection of T cell receptor beta chains follows, all from one sample in a study of blood T cell repertoires in COVID-19. Sequenced by immunoSEQ multiplex PCR; TCRdb stores in-frame clones only, minus some. The sample records about 35,000 clones, about 83% being singletons. The sample consisted of peripheral blood. Receptors originate from a man aged 50 to 60 with acute or convalescent COVID-19. The CDR3 runs from the conserved cysteine through the conserved F or W. The order of the fields is V gene, clone size, D gene, J gene, CDR3 protein, CDR3 DNA. The D gene is left open where the match is weak. Clone size is shown for a subset of rows, as once, few, many or a class of expanded clone.

v_call: TRBV5-1
clone_size: .
d_call: .
j_call: TRBJ2-2
cdr3_aa: CASSLTGIGTGELFF
cdr3_nt: TGCGCCAGCAGCTTGACAGGGATTGGCACCGGGGAGCTGTTTTTT

v_call: TRBV9
clone_size: few
d_call: .
j_call: TRBJ1-2
cdr3_aa: CASSVDSSVNYGYTF
cdr3_nt: TGTGCCAGCAGCGTAGACAGTTCGGTGAACTATGGCTACACCTTC

v_call: TRBV24-1
clone_size: .
d_call: .
j_call: TRBJ1-5
cdr3_aa: CATSDRGRQPQHF
cdr3_nt: TGTGCCACCAGTGACAGGGGTCGACAGCCCCAGCATTTT

v_call: TRBV12-3/TRBV12-4
clone_size: .
d_call: .
j_call: TRBJ2-5
cdr3_aa: CASSLPQSTQYF
cdr3_nt: TGTGCCAGCAGTTTACCCCAATCCACCCAGTACTTC

v_call: TRBV27
clone_size: .
d_call: .
j_call: TRBJ1-4
cdr3_aa: CASRPQVTAEKLFF
cdr3_nt: TGTGCCAGCAGGCCGCAGGTGACAGCTGAAAAACTGTTTTTT

v_call: TRBV10-3
clone_size: .
d_call: TRBD2
j_call: TRBJ2-5
cdr3_aa: CAISVGGGGGETQYF
cdr3_nt: TGTGCCATCAGTGTGGGGGGGGGAGGTGGAGAGACCCAGTACTTC

v_call: TRBV5-5
clone_size: once
d_call: .
j_call: TRBJ2-2
cdr3_aa: CASSEALSGELFF
cdr3_nt: TGTGCCAGCAGTGAGGCGTTGTCCGGGGAGCTGTTTTTT

v_call: TRBV16
clone_size: .
d_call: .
j_call: TRBJ1-5
cdr3_aa: CASSLAGGNQPQHF
cdr3_nt: TGTGCCAGCAGCCTCGCGGGAGGGAATCAGCCCCAGCATTTT

v_call: TRBV19
clone_size: .
d_call: .
j_call: TRBJ1-6
cdr3_aa: CASNTGGSNSPLHF
cdr3_nt: TGTGCCAGTAATACCGGGGGTAGTAATTCACCCCTCCACTTT

v_call: TRBV10-3
clone_size: .
d_call: .
j_call: TRBJ1-2
cdr3_aa: CAIKEGNYGYTF
cdr3_nt: TGTGCCATCAAGGAGGGAAACTATGGCTACACCTTC

v_call: TRBV5-1
clone_size: .
d_call: .
j_call: TRBJ2-1
cdr3_aa: CASSLNSAGSYNEQFF
cdr3_nt: TGCGCCAGCAGCTTGAATTCCGCGGGAAGCTACAATGAGCAGTTCTTC

v_call: TRBV18
clone_size: .
d_call: TRBD2
j_call: TRBJ2-1
cdr3_aa: CASSPPLAGNNEQFF
cdr3_nt: TGTGCCAGCTCACCACCCTTAGCGGGAAACAATGAGCAGTTCTTC

v_call: TRBV19
clone_size: .
d_call: TRBD1
j_call: TRBJ2-3
cdr3_aa: CASSIRTGDTDTQYF
cdr3_nt: TGTGCCAGTAGTATACGGACAGGGGACACAGATACGCAGTATTTT

v_call: TRBV18
clone_size: .
d_call: TRBD2
j_call: TRBJ2-1
cdr3_aa: CASSPRASGAHNEQFF
cdr3_nt: TGTGCCAGCTCACCAAGGGCTAGCGGGGCTCACAATGAGCAGTTCTTC

v_call: TRBV3-1/TRBV3-2
clone_size: .
d_call: TRBD1
j_call: TRBJ1-2
cdr3_aa: CASSQPGQGNYGYTF
cdr3_nt: TGTGCCAGCAGCCAACCGGGACAGGGCAACTATGGCTACACCTTC

v_call: TRBV9
clone_size: .
d_call: TRBD2
j_call: TRBJ2-3
cdr3_aa: CASSDGLAGTDTQYF
cdr3_nt: TGTGCCAGCAGCGACGGACTAGCGGGGACAGATACGCAGTATTTT

v_call: TRBV5-8
clone_size: .
d_call: TRBD1
j_call: TRBJ1-4
cdr3_aa: CASSPGTVATNEKLFF
cdr3_nt: TGTGCCAGCAGCCCGGGGACAGTTGCAACTAATGAAAAACTGTTTTTT

v_call: TRBV11-2
clone_size: .
d_call: .
j_call: TRBJ1-1
cdr3_aa: CASSLKFGNKNTEAFF
cdr3_nt: TGTGCCAGCAGCTTAAAGTTTGGCAATAAGAACACTGAAGCTTTCTTT

v_call: TRBV30
clone_size: .
d_call: TRBD2
j_call: TRBJ2-3
cdr3_aa: CAWAVAGSFADTQYF
cdr3_nt: TGTGCCTGGGCGGTAGCGGGGAGCTTCGCAGATACGCAGTATTTT

v_call: TRBV6-5
clone_size: few
d_call: .
j_call: TRBJ1-2
cdr3_aa: CASSYSQGYNYGYTF
cdr3_nt: TGTGCCAGCAGTTACTCCCAGGGTTATAACTATGGCTACACCTTC

v_call: TRBV2
clone_size: few
d_call: TRBD1
j_call: TRBJ1-1
cdr3_aa: CASSGDRITEAFF
cdr3_nt: TGTGCCAGCAGTGGGGACAGGATAACTGAAGCTTTCTTT

v_call: TRBV27
clone_size: once
d_call: TRBD2
j_call: TRBJ2-5
cdr3_aa: CASSLGTRRTQYF
cdr3_nt: TGTGCCAGCAGTCTTGGGACTAGACGGACCCAGTACTTC

v_call: TRBV20-1
clone_size: .
d_call: .
j_call: TRBJ2-1
cdr3_aa: CSAPVSRGQFF
cdr3_nt: TGCAGTGCCCCAGTGAGCCGGGGGCAGTTCTTC

v_call: TRBV28
clone_size: .
d_call: .
j_call: TRBJ2-2
cdr3_aa: CASGLWDKNTGELFF
cdr3_nt: TGTGCCAGCGGACTTTGGGACAAGAACACCGGGGAGCTGTTTTTT

v_call: TRBV2
clone_size: .
d_call: .
j_call: TRBJ1-4
cdr3_aa: CASSEGFGREKLFF
cdr3_nt: TGTGCCAGCAGTGAAGGTTTCGGGAGGGAAAAACTGTTTTTT

v_call: TRBV7-2
clone_size: once
d_call: .
j_call: TRBJ2-2
cdr3_aa: CASSLVADIGELFF
cdr3_nt: TGTGCCAGCAGCTTAGTTGCAGACATCGGGGAGCTGTTTTTT

v_call: TRBV11-2
clone_size: .
d_call: TRBD2
j_call: TRBJ2-7
cdr3_aa: CASSLAGTSGDSYEQYF
cdr3_nt: TGTGCCAGCAGCTTAGCCGGGACTAGCGGGGACTCCTACGAGCAGTACTTC

v_call: TRBV4-1
clone_size: .
d_call: .
j_call: TRBJ2-7
cdr3_aa: CASSQATSSAYRPYEQYF
cdr3_nt: TGCGCCAGCAGCCAAGCCACCTCTAGCGCGTACCGACCCTACGAGCAGTACTTC